This T cell receptor beta chain derives from a study of shared clonotypes between healthy human individuals (dated by TCRdb to the early 2020s). Regarding the complete study: Three men and a couple of women, aged 18 to 49 years, made up the cohort. For each donor, three plates each were used for CD4 naive and CD4 memory, two plates were used for CD8 naive, and one plate was used for CD8 memory. To estimate repertoire size and how much clonotype sharing occurs between individuals, the study deeply sequenced the blood TCR repertoires of roughly 5 healthy adults. Between about 0.9 and 9 billion PBMCs per donor were obtained by leukapheresis. To increase sequencing depth and limit assay-specific biases, different laboratories used diverse techniques to prepare libraries and sequence TCR repertoires. What the study reported, not specific to this receptor: Compared with non-shared clonotypes, the clonotypes found in all four sorted-subset donors had higher generation probabilities. Sampling was restricted to blood, and TCR repertoires in tissue are likely to differ from TCR repertoires in blood. The genetic and exposure-history diversity represented was limited by the small number of donors. Across a handful of donors, around 5% of naive CD4, 3% to 4% of naive CD8, 2.3% of memory CD4, and roughly 0.41% of memory CD8 clonotypes were shared. Naive subsets generally had larger estimated clonotype richness than memory subsets. Rarefaction of sorted-subset datasets indicated incomplete sequencing despite the large sequencing depth. Pairwise subsampling indicated that sequencing depth was expected to affect the degree of clonotype sharing among donors.

CD8 naive samples were CD45RO-negative cells positively selected for CCR7, giving a CD45RA+CCR7+ population that excluded TemRA cells. The donors were healthy, HIV-negative adults with no recently reported acute infections or vaccinations. All donors were Caucasian adults living in Nashville, Tennessee, USA. Blood was obtained by leukapheresis, after which PBMCs were separated by Ficoll-Histopaque density gradient centrifugation and cryopreserved in liquid nitrogen vapor phase. Analytical flow cytometry was used to check the purity and quantity of every magnetically sorted T cell population. Genomic DNA was isolated from each sorted fraction and quantified by UV absorbance on a Nanodrop 2000c. Worth noting for this clone: Its antigen is not yet known. No base-level quality is on record; no much larger clone is a single base apart.

Using the deep immunoSEQ assay, TCR CDR3 regions were amplified from genomic DNA by multiplex PCR. Genomic DNA extracted from each cell subset was distributed evenly over all wells of several immunoSEQ 96-well plates, and each plate served as one replicate. For sorted subsets, 200 to 250 ng genomic DNA, equal to tens of thousands of T cell genomes, was loaded into each replicate PCR. Purified libraries were measured with a Qubit 3.0 fluorometer, size-checked on a Bioanalyzer 2100, and measured again with the KAPA Library Quantification kit. Each immunoSEQ 96-well plate was sequenced on its own single-read 150-cycle Illumina NextSeq 550 flow cell. From the authors' description of their analysis: Because the immunoSEQ output included only junctional sequences and no quality scores, the filtering could not be the same as the filtering used for full-length reads. To assign V/J genes and CDR3, sequences were annotated using PyIR, a Python wrapper for IgBLAST v1.9, with IMGT germline references. Reads were removed for weak V/J assignments (E-value above 1e-6), missing CDR3, stop codons, out-of-frame junctions, or ambiguous translated residues. V3J clonotypes were defined by identical inferred V gene, J gene, and CDR3 amino acid sequence. To compute the percentage overlap between repertoires, the number of shared unique clonotypes was divided by the size of the smaller repertoire. Richness of each repertoire was evaluated using RTK rarefaction, the Chao1 estimator, and Recon v2.1 estimates of unobserved clonotypes. For all TCRbeta clonotypes obtained by the gDNA method from a few donors, generation probabilities were computed with OLGA. Drawn from immuneACCESS, this table holds only the in-frame rearrangements with V and J called that TCRdb kept. Clones are partly lost; checked studies trace under half to an unresolved V gene and leave the rest unexplained. The V and J calls and clone size come from that table; D and trimming were worked out from the DNA. In this sample the table shows nearly 2 million clones, approximately 94% of which occur a single time. The ten largest clones capture 0.9% to 1.5% of the sample.

Relative to germline, V is 1 base shorter and J is 5 bases shorter, with 18 bases between their ends. Counted from cysteine to phenylalanine, this CDR3 has 16 amino acids. The CDR3 DNA has 48 bases and is translated from base 1. Taken from the germline V gene, the CDR1 and CDR2 loops are SGHDT and YYEEEE. The sample comprised naive CD8+ T cells sorted from blood. The cell subset or site label for this specimen denotes: CD45RA+CCR7+. The sequence was collected from a man between 18 and 29 years old in good health. Recombination connected TRBV5-6 to TRBJ1-2, with no D gene named confidently. The CDR3 in this case is CASSLLTKRQNYGYTF. The DNA sequence is as follows: TGTGCCAGCAGCTTGTTGACAAAACGCCAGAATTATGGCTACACCTTC.